This T cell receptor (beta chain) is from a study of T cells in Graves' hyperthyroidism and ophthalmopathy. Findings of the study overall: Ophthalmopathy and stable hyperthyroidism were separated by a 13 V-J model.

This clonotype has only a few counts. Antigen specificity is unknown. TCR beta CDR3 regions were amplified from RNA transcripts. First-round RT-PCR of the TCR CDR3 relied on the HTBI primer set. Each CDR3 protein is one row after TCRdb ran MiXCR on the multiplex PCR reads. The table has under 350,000 distinct CDR3 sequences, roughly 13% seen once; the top ten hold 6.5% to 10%. The receptor comes from a woman in her forties with Graves' hyperthyroidism. Input material: blood.

The CDR3 region has the DNA TGTGCCAGCAGCGTAGCTCTAGCCCCCAATGAGCAGTTCTTC. Protein sequence: CASSVALAPNEQFF. The V gene is TRBV9, the J gene TRBJ2-1; a weak D match, TRBD2 (5 bases). The germline gives CDR1 SGDLS, CDR2 YYNGEE. V lost 0 bases to trimming and J lost 6 bases, with 10 bases between them. The CDR3 sequence is 14 residues long.